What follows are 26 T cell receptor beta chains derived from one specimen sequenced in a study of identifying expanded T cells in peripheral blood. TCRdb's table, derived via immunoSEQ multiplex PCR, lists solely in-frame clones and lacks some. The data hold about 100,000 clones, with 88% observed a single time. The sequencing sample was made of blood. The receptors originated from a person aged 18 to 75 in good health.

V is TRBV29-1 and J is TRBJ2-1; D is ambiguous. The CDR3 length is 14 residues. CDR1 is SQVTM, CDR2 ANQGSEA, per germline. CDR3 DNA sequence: TGCAGTGGTACAAATACATTGTCCTACAATGAGCAGTTCTTC. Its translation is CSGTNTLSYNEQFF.

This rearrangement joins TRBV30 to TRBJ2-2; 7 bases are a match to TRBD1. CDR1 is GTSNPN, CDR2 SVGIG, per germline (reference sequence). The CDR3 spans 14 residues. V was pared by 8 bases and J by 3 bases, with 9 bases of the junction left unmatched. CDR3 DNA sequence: TGTGCCCTTAGTCCCAGGGGGTACACCGGGGAGCTGTTTTTT. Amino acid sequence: CALSPRGYTGELFF.

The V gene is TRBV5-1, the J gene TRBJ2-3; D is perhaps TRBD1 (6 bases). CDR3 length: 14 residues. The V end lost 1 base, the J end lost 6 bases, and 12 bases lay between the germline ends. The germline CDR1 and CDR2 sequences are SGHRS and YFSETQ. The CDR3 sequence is CASSLSGEDDTQYF. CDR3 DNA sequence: TGCGCCAGCAGCTTGTCAGGGGAAGATGATACGCAGTATTTT.

The CDR3 DNA reads as TGTGCCAGCAGCGTTGGGACTAGCGGCACAGATACGCAGTATTTT. Protein: CASSVGTSGTDTQYF. This chain connects TRBV9 to TRBJ2-3; 10 nucleotides agree with TRBD2. After removal of 2 bases from V and 1 base from J, the junction contained 1 base not matched to a gene. The CDR3 contains 15 residues. CDR1 is SGDLS, CDR2 YYNGEE, per germline. Supplemented by reference TRBV9 and TRBJ2-3, the full variable domain reads DSGVTQTPKHLITATGQRVTLRCSPRSGDLSVYWYQQSLDQGLQFLIQYYNGEERAKGNILERFSAQQFPDLHSELNLSSLELGDSALYFCASSVGTSGTDTQYFGPGTRLTVL.

CDR3 DNA sequence: TGTGCCAGCACCGTGAGTGGGACCTACAATGAGCAGTTCTTC. It translates to CASTVSGTYNEQFF. V is TRBV6-6 and J is TRBJ2-1; no firm D call. Between the trimmed V and J ends, which lost 7 bases and 2 bases, there was a span of 12 bases. From germline, CDR1 is MNHNY and CDR2 SVGAGI (reference sequence). The CDR3 contains 14 residues.

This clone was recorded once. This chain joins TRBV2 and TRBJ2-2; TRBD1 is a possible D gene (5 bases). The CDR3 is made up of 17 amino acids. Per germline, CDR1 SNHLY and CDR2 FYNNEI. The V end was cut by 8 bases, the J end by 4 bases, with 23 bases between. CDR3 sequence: CASDPEGLGVGTGELFF. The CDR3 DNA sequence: TGTGCCAGCGACCCCGAAGGGTTAGGGGTAGGCACCGGGGAGCTGTTTTTT.

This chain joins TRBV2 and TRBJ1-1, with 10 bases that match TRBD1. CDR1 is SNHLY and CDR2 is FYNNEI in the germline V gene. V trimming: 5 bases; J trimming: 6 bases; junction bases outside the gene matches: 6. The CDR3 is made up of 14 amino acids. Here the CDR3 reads CASSPDRGSPEAFF. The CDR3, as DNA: TGTGCCAGCAGTCCGGACAGGGGGAGTCCTGAAGCTTTCTTT. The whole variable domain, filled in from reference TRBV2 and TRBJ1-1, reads EPEVTQTPSHQVTQMGQEVILRCVPISNHLYFYWYRQILGQKVEFLVSFYNNEISEKSEIFDDQFSVERPDGSNFTLKIRSTKLEDSAMYFCASSPDRGSPEAFFGQGTRLTVV.

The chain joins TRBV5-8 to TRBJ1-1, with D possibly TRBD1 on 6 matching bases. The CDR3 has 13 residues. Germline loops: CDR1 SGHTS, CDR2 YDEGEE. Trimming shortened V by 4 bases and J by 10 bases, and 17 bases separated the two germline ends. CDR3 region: CASSVGQFGGAFF. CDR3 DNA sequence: TGTGCCAGCAGCGTTGGACAGTTCGGAGGAGCTTTCTTT.

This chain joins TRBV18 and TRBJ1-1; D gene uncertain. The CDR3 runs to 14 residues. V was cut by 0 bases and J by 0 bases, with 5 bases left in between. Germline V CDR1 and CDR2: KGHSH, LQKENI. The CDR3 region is CASSPPSMNTEAFF. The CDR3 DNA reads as TGTGCCAGCTCACCACCTTCTATGAACACTGAAGCTTTCTTT.

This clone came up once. The DNA of the CDR3 is TGTGCTTGGGGGGCGACTGGAAACACCATATATTTT. Translated, it gives CAWGATGNTIYF. The chain employs TRBV2 and TRBJ1-3, with D perhaps matching TRBD1 (6 bases). There are 12 residues in the CDR3. Germline V CDR1 and CDR2: SNHLY, FYNNEI.

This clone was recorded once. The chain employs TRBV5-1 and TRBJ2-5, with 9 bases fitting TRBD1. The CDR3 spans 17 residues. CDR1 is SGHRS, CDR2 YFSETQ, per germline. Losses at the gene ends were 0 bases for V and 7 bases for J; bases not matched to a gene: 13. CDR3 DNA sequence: TGCGCCAGCAGCTTGGGGGACAGGGTCGGGTCCCTGGGGACCCAGTACTTC. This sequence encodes CASSLGDRVGSLGTQYF.

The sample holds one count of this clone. This CDR3 is CASTPSGTTDTQYF. In nucleotides, the CDR3 is TGTGCCAGCACTCCCTCGGGTACCACAGATACGCAGTATTTT. The chain has TRBV6-5 and TRBJ2-3; D ambiguous. Trimming shortened V by 7 bases and J by 2 bases, and 13 bases separated the two germline ends. The CDR3 extends over 14 amino acids. Germline loops: CDR1 MNHEY, CDR2 SVGAGI.

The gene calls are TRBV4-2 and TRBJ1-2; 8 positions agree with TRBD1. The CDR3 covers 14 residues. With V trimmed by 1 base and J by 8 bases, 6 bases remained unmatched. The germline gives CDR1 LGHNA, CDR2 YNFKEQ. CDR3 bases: TGTGCCAGCAGCCAAGTTGAAGACAGGGGAGGCTACACCTTC. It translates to CASSQVEDRGGYTF.

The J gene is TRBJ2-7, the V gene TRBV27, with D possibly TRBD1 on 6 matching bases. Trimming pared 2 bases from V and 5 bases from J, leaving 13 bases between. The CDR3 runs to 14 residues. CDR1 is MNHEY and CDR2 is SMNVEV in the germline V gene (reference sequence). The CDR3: CASSLRAQGHEQYF. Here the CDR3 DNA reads TGTGCCAGCAGTTTAAGGGCCCAGGGGCACGAGCAGTACTTC.

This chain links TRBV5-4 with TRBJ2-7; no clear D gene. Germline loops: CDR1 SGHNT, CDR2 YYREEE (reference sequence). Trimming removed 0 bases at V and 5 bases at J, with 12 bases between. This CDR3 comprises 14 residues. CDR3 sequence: CASSLDTIWNEQYF. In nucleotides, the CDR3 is TGTGCCAGCAGCTTGGACACTATTTGGAACGAGCAGTACTTC.

CDR3 bases: TGCAGTGCAAGTCGGGATACTGAAGCTTTCTTT. It translates to CSASRDTEAFF. The chain joins TRBV20-1 to TRBJ1-1; unclear D gene. The CDR3 length is 11 residues. Trimming shortened V by 6 bases and J by 5 bases, and 10 bases separated the two germline ends. CDR1 is DFQATT and CDR2 is SNEGSKA in the germline V gene (reference sequence).

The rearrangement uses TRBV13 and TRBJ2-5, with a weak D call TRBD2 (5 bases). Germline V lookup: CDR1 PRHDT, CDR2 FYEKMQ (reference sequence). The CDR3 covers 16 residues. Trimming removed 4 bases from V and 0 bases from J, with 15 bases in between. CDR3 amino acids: CASSWLALSNQETQYF. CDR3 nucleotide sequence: TGTGCCAGCAGCTGGCTAGCCCTATCAAACCAAGAGACCCAGTACTTC.

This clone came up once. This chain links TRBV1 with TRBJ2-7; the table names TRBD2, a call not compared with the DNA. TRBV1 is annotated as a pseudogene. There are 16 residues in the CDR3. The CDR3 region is CTSSQASSGRAYEQYF. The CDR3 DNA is TGCACCAGCAGCCAGGCCTCTAGCGGGAGGGCCTACGAGCAGTACTTC.

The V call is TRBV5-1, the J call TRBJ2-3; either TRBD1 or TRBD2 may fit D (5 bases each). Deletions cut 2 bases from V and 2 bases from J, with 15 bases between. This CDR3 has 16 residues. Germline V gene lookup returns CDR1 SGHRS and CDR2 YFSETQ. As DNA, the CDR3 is TGCGCCAGCAGCTTAGGGACGGTCACATTCACAGATACGCAGTATTTT. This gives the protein CASSLGTVTFTDTQYF.

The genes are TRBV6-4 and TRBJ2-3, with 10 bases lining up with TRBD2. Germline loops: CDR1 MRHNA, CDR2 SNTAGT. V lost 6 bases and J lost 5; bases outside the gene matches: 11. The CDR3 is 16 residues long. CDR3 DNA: TGTGCCAGCAGCCCCGAACTAGCGGGAAGAGGAGATACGCAGTATTTT. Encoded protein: CASSPELAGRGDTQYF.

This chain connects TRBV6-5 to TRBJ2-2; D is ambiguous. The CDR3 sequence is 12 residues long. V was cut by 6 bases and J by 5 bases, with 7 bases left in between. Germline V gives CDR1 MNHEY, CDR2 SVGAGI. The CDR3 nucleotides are TGTGCCAGCAGGTTGGGTACCGGGGAGCTGTTTTTT. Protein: CASRLGTGELFF.

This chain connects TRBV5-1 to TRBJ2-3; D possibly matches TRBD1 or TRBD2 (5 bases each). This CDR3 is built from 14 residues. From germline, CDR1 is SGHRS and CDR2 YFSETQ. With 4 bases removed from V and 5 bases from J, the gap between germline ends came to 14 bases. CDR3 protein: CASSRDRAGDTQYF. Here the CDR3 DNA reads TGCGCCAGCAGCCGGGACCGAGCCGGAGATACGCAGTATTTT.

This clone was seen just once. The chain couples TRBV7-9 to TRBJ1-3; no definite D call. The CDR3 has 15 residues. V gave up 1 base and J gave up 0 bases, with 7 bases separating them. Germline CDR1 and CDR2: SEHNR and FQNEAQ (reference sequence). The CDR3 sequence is CASSLELSSGNTIYF. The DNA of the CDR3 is TGTGCCAGCAGCTTAGAATTATCCTCTGGAAACACCATATATTTT.

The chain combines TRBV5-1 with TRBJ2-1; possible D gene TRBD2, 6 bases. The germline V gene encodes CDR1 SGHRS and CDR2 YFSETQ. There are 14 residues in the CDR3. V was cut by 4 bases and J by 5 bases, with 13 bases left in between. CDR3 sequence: CASSPKGGNNEQFF. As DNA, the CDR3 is TGCGCCAGCAGCCCTAAAGGAGGGAACAATGAGCAGTTCTTC.

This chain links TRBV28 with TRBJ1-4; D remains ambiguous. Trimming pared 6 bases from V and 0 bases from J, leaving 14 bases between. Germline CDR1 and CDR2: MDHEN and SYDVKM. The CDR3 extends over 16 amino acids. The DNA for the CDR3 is TGTGCCAGCAGAACCCAGAGGACGGCAACTAATGAAAAACTGTTTTTT. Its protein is CASRTQRTATNEKLFF.

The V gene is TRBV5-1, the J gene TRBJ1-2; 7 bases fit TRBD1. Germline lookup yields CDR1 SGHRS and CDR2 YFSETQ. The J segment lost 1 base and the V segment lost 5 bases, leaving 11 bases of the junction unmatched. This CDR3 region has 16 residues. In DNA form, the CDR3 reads TGCGCCAGCAGGTCGCATACAGGGGAATTTAACTATGGCTACACCTTC. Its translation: CASRSHTGEFNYGYTF.